This T cell receptor beta chain was identified during a study of blood T cells in healthy people across ages. Turning to the study itself: Per two T cells, template switching captured roughly one barcoded beta molecule.

Alongside a J-beta primer mix, a sample-barcoded 5' primer served in a second PCR lasting about 7 to 12 cycles. From the 5' RACE reads, TCRdb called clonotypes with MiXCR, one entry per CDR3 protein. The data hold over 600,000 distinct CDR3 sequences, with less than 60% observed a single time. Germline V lookup: CDR1 SEHNR, CDR2 FQNEAQ (reference sequence). V trimming: 4 bases; J trimming: 5 bases; junction bases outside the gene matches: 6. The CDR3 extends over 15 amino acids. The TCR was taken from a man older than 75 in good health. The genes are TRBV7-9 and TRBJ2-1; 9 nucleotides agree with TRBD2. Sequencing input: blood. Written as DNA, the CDR3 is TGTGCCAGCAGCTCGCGACTAGCGGATAACAATGAGCAGTTCTTC. It codes for CASSSRLADNNEQFF.